The TCR beta chain described here comes from a study of blood T cell repertoires in COVID-19. Study context: COVID-19 samples, acute and convalescent, were from the United States, Italy and Spain. Sources were T cells, B-cell-depleted T cells, or PBMCs; the material itself was cDNA or gDNA.

This CDR3 has 15 amino acids. V gave up 0 bases and J gave up 3 bases, with 9 bases separating them. The germline V gene has CDR1 MGHRA and CDR2 YSYEKL. In the authors' workflow: Researchers report that nucleated cell counts were estimated from reference gene primer amplification. Here immunoSEQ multiplex PCR was the method, and the copy in TCRdb shows in-frame clones only, minus some. Clone size and the V and J calls come from that table; the DNA yielded D and trimming. Of around 62,000 clones listed, 93% are singletons. This clone was recorded a few times. The rearrangement joins TRBV4-1 to TRBJ1-5; D is ambiguous. The sequenced sample was peripheral blood. The source of this sequence is a man in his 70s with active COVID-19. CDR3 region: CASSQDEGDNQPQHF. The CDR3 nucleotides read TGCGCCAGCAGCCAAGATGAGGGAGACAATCAGCCCCAGCATTTT.